This T cell receptor (beta chain) comes out of a study of CD8 T cells in ankylosing spondylitis. Study-level points and caveats: In synovial fluid and blood from reactive arthritis, some motif variants were previously reported. A TCR beta motif of several highly homologous variants seemed to mark ankylosing spondylitis blood.

As for this clonotype: Antigen unknown.

V gave up 8 bases and J gave up 2 bases, with 12 bases separating them. The CDR3 runs 13 residues. In germline, CDR1 is SNHLY, CDR2 FYNNEI. The authors made TCR beta libraries by quantitative 5'-RACE with molecular barcodes. One entry per CDR3 protein results from TCRdb running MiXCR on the 5' RACE reads. Of 240,000 or so distinct CDR3 sequences in the sample, about 11% were seen once. This chain connects TRBV2 to TRBJ2-5; D may correspond to TRBD1 or TRBD2 (5 bases each). This clonotype was obtained from a male donor with ankylosing spondylitis or in good health (not recorded which). Material: blood, either unsorted or a sorted T cell fraction (not recorded which). In DNA form, the CDR3 reads TGTGCCAGCGAAAAGGGACGGCAAGAGACCCAGTACTTC. Residues: CASEKGRQETQYF.